This record covers a single T cell receptor (beta chain). The CDR3 sequence is 13 residues long. V was pared by 5 bases and J by 5 bases, with 5 bases of the junction left unmatched. Germline loops: CDR1 SEHNR, CDR2 FQNEAQ (reference sequence). The sample comes from a study of blood T cell repertoires in COVID-19. In the authors' methods: How many nucleated cells were present was estimated from reference gene primer amplification. The protocol was immunoSEQ multiplex PCR, while the TCRdb copy is restricted to in-frame clones and leaves out a portion. The DNA was the basis for D and trimming; V, J and clone size are from that table. Among 150,000 to 200,000 clones listed, approximately 87% were seen once.

The receptor comes from a man aged 65 to 79 with active or convalescent COVID-19. The sequenced material came from peripheral blood. The chain combines TRBV7-9 with TRBJ1-2; 7 positions agree with TRBD1. In nucleotides, the CDR3 is TGTGCCAGCAGCCCGACAGGGAGGTATGGCTACACCTTC. This gives the protein CASSPTGRYGYTF. The full variable domain, completed using reference TRBV7-9 and TRBJ1-2, is DTGVSQNPRHKITKRGQNVTFRCDPISEHNRLYWYRQTLGQGPEFLTYFQNEAQLEKSRLLSDRFSAERPKGSFSTLEIQRTEQGDSAMYLCASSPTGRYGYTFGSGTRLTVV.